Listed below are T cell receptor beta chains from one sample, sequenced in a study of cytomegalovirus exposure and HLA in healthy donors. Some clones are missing from TCRdb's copy, which holds only in-frame ones; the method was immunoSEQ multiplex PCR. The sample contains around 76,000 clones, roughly two thirds of which appear only once. The specimen sequenced was PBMCs. The origin of the receptors is a middle-aged woman in good health and CMV-seropositive. Each CDR3 is given with its conserved first and last residue. D genes are given only for firm matches. Not all rows give a size; the values are once, few, many and, for expanded clones, a class.

D gene: NA; J gene: TRBJ2-3; clone size: NA; V gene: TRBV11-2; CDR3 DNA: TGTGCCAGCAGCTTAGTATCGGGGGACCACACAGATACGCAGTATTTT; CDR3 protein: CASSLVSGDHTDTQYF
D gene: NA; J gene: TRBJ2-7; clone size: NA; V gene: TRBV5-6; CDR3 DNA: TGTGCCAGCAGCTTGCAACAGGCGTACGAGCAGTACTTC; CDR3 protein: CASSLQQAYEQYF
D gene: NA; J gene: TRBJ2-2; clone size: NA; V gene: TRBV5-1; CDR3 DNA: TGCGCCAGCAGCTTGGTCGAGTTTGCCGGGGAGCTGTTTTTT; CDR3 protein: CASSLVEFAGELFF
D gene: NA; J gene: TRBJ2-7; clone size: NA; V gene: TRBV5-1; CDR3 DNA: TGCGCCAGCAGCCCGCGTCGGGGCGAGCAGTACTTC; CDR3 protein: CASSPRRGEQYF
D gene: TRBD1; J gene: TRBJ1-5; clone size: NA; V gene: TRBV19; CDR3 DNA: TGTGCCAGTAGAACGACAGGGGTCAATCAGCCCCAGCATTTT; CDR3 protein: CASRTTGVNQPQHF
D gene: NA; J gene: TRBJ2-3; clone size: NA; V gene: TRBV28; CDR3 DNA: TGTGCCAGCAGCTCCGGGGGACCCGTAGAGACGCAGTATTTT; CDR3 protein: CASSSGGPVETQYF
D gene: TRBD2; J gene: TRBJ2-1; clone size: NA; V gene: TRBV10-3; CDR3 DNA: TGTGCCATCAGTGAGTCAGGGAGTGTGACTAGCGGGAGAAATGAGCAGTTCTTC; CDR3 protein: CAISESGSVTSGRNEQFF
D gene: NA; J gene: TRBJ2-1; clone size: NA; V gene: TRBV7-9; CDR3 DNA: TGTGCCAGCAGCTTAGAAAACAGGGCGACTACCTACAATGAGCAGTTCTTC; CDR3 protein: CASSLENRATTYNEQFF
D gene: TRBD1; J gene: TRBJ2-7; clone size: NA; V gene: TRBV5-4; CDR3 DNA: TGTGCCAGCAGCTTGGCTGGGACAGGGGACGAGCAGTACTTC; CDR3 protein: CASSLAGTGDEQYF
D gene: TRBD2; J gene: TRBJ2-7; clone size: NA; V gene: TRBV27; CDR3 DNA: TGTGCCAGCAGTTTATCCTCGACCCCGGGGCGGGGGGCCGGGGAGCAGTACTTC; CDR3 protein: CASSLSSTPGRGAGEQYF
D gene: TRBD1; J gene: TRBJ1-2; clone size: NA; V gene: TRBV5-5; CDR3 DNA: TGTGCCAGCAGCTTGGAGTCCGGGACAGGTACGCCCTATGGCTACACCTTC; CDR3 protein: CASSLESGTGTPYGYTF
D gene: NA; J gene: TRBJ2-7; clone size: NA; V gene: TRBV5-1; CDR3 DNA: TGCGCCAGCAGCTTTAACTCCTACGAGCAGTACTTC; CDR3 protein: CASSFNSYEQYF
D gene: NA; J gene: TRBJ1-2; clone size: NA; V gene: TRBV7-6; CDR3 DNA: TGTGCCAGCAGCTTAGCGGAGCCAGGGGCGGGCTATGGCTACACCTTC; CDR3 protein: CASSLAEPGAGYGYTF
D gene: NA; J gene: TRBJ1-2; clone size: NA; V gene: TRBV6-1; CDR3 DNA: TGTGCCAGCAGGGCTCAGTTTCAGGGTGACTATGGCTACACCTTC; CDR3 protein: CASRAQFQGDYGYTF
D gene: TRBD1; J gene: TRBJ1-1; clone size: NA; V gene: TRBV10-1; CDR3 DNA: TGCGCCAGCAGTGACGGGGGACAGTTGGGCACTGAAGCTTTCTTT; CDR3 protein: CASSDGGQLGTEAFF
D gene: TRBD1; J gene: TRBJ2-1; clone size: NA; V gene: TRBV7-3; CDR3 DNA: TGTGCCAGCAGCCTCCTGACAGGGGGGGACGCTGAGCAGTTCTTC; CDR3 protein: CASSLLTGGDAEQFF
D gene: NA; J gene: TRBJ2-7; clone size: NA; V gene: TRBV4-3; CDR3 DNA: TGCGCCAGCAGCCCGAACAGGGGGGGCCTCCACGAGCAGTACTTC; CDR3 protein: CASSPNRGGLHEQYF
D gene: NA; J gene: TRBJ2-7; clone size: NA; V gene: TRBV27; CDR3 DNA: TGTGCCAGCAGAGGTGCCCCTAGTACCTACGAGCAGTACTTC; CDR3 protein: CASRGAPSTYEQYF
D gene: NA; J gene: TRBJ1-5; clone size: NA; V gene: TRBV9; CDR3 DNA: TGTGCCAGCAGCCCCCGCGGTACTAGCAATCAGCCCCAGCATTTT; CDR3 protein: CASSPRGTSNQPQHF
D gene: NA; J gene: TRBJ2-5; clone size: NA; V gene: TRBV29-1; CDR3 DNA: TGCAGCGTCCTTCCGGGAACTAGTTCCCAAGAGACCCAGTACTTC; CDR3 protein: CSVLPGTSSQETQYF
D gene: NA; J gene: TRBJ2-5; clone size: NA; V gene: TRBV10-3; CDR3 DNA: TGTGCCATCAGTGAGATCAGCGGCGGTGAGACCCAGTACTTC; CDR3 protein: CAISEISGGETQYF
D gene: TRBD2; J gene: TRBJ2-1; clone size: NA; V gene: TRBV5-4; CDR3 DNA: TGTGCCAGCAGCGTGTTTGGGGGACTAGCGGGTTACAATGAGCAGTTCTTC; CDR3 protein: CASSVFGGLAGYNEQFF
D gene: TRBD1; J gene: TRBJ2-5; clone size: NA; V gene: TRBV2; CDR3 DNA: TGTGCCAGCAGCCCGGGTAGGACAGGGGGCCAAGAGACCCAGTACTTC; CDR3 protein: CASSPGRTGGQETQYF
D gene: TRBD1; J gene: TRBJ2-7; clone size: once; V gene: TRBV27; CDR3 DNA: TGTGCCAGCACCAGGAGTTCCCAGGGGGTCGTCTACGAGCAGTACTTC; CDR3 protein: CASTRSSQGVVYEQYF
D gene: TRBD2; J gene: TRBJ2-3; clone size: NA; V gene: TRBV29-1; CDR3 DNA: TGCAGCGTTGCGGGACCACAGTCCGGGGGGGGCACAGATACGCAGTATTTT; CDR3 protein: CSVAGPQSGGGTDTQYF
D gene: NA; J gene: TRBJ1-5; clone size: NA; V gene: TRBV15; CDR3 DNA: TGTGCCACCAGCAGAGATCAGCAGCCCCAGCATTTT; CDR3 protein: CATSRDQQPQHF
D gene: NA; J gene: TRBJ2-6; clone size: NA; V gene: TRBV4-3; CDR3 DNA: TGCGCCAGCAGCCAAGATTACTACTCTGGGGCCAACGTCCTGACTTTC; CDR3 protein: CASSQDYYSGANVLTF
D gene: TRBD2; J gene: TRBJ2-7; clone size: NA; V gene: TRBV30; CDR3 DNA: TGTGCCTGGCATACTAGCGGGGGCTACGAGCAGTACTTC; CDR3 protein: CAWHTSGGYEQYF
D gene: NA; J gene: TRBJ2-7; clone size: NA; V gene: TRBV5-6; CDR3 DNA: TGTGCCAGCAGCTTGTACAGCTCCTACGAGCAGTACTTC; CDR3 protein: CASSLYSSYEQYF
D gene: TRBD1; J gene: TRBJ1-1; clone size: NA; V gene: TRBV7-9; CDR3 DNA: TGTGCCAGCAGCCGGAAGACAGGGTTGAACACTGAAGCTTTCTTT; CDR3 protein: CASSRKTGLNTEAFF
D gene: NA; J gene: TRBJ2-5; clone size: NA; V gene: TRBV30; CDR3 DNA: TGTGCCTGGAGTAATAGCGTACAAGAGACCCAGTACTTC; CDR3 protein: CAWSNSVQETQYF
D gene: NA; J gene: TRBJ1-6; clone size: NA; V gene: TRBV11-3; CDR3 DNA: TGTGCCAGCAGCTCTCCAGGGTTGCCCTATAATTCACCCCTCCACTTT; CDR3 protein: CASSSPGLPYNSPLHF
D gene: NA; J gene: TRBJ1-5; clone size: NA; V gene: TRBV27; CDR3 DNA: TGTGCCAGCCGGGATACAGGGAAACGCAATCAGCCCCAGCATTTT; CDR3 protein: CASRDTGKRNQPQHF
D gene: NA; J gene: TRBJ2-5; clone size: NA; V gene: TRBV5-5; CDR3 DNA: TGTGCCAGCAGCATTGACCTTGGAGACCTCACCCAGTACTTC; CDR3 protein: CASSIDLGDLTQYF
D gene: NA; J gene: TRBJ2-7; clone size: once; V gene: TRBV7-9; CDR3 DNA: TGTGCCAGCAGCTTAGTGTCGGTCCACGAGCAGTACTTC; CDR3 protein: CASSLVSVHEQYF
D gene: NA; J gene: TRBJ2-3; clone size: NA; V gene: TRBV4-1; CDR3 DNA: TGCGCCAGCAGCCAAGGTCGGCTCGTCAGGGGACGTTCATCCACAGATACGCAGTATTTT; CDR3 protein: CASSQGRLVRGRSSTDTQYF
D gene: NA; J gene: TRBJ2-7; clone size: few; V gene: TRBV11-2; CDR3 DNA: TGTGCCAGCACTACACTTTCCAGGGCCCACGAGCAGTACTTC; CDR3 protein: CASTTLSRAHEQYF
D gene: NA; J gene: TRBJ1-2; clone size: NA; V gene: TRBV5-5; CDR3 DNA: TGTGCCAGCAGCAGTCAGGGTACCTATGGCTACACCTTC; CDR3 protein: CASSSQGTYGYTF
D gene: TRBD2; J gene: TRBJ2-7; clone size: NA; V gene: TRBV4-3; CDR3 DNA: TGCGCCAGCAGCCAAGGACTAGCGGGGAGGTACGAGCAGTACTTC; CDR3 protein: CASSQGLAGRYEQYF
D gene: TRBD1; J gene: TRBJ2-7; clone size: NA; V gene: TRBV25-1; CDR3 DNA: TGTGCCAGCAAGGGACAGGGCGGGTACGAGCAGTACTTC; CDR3 protein: CASKGQGGYEQYF
D gene: TRBD2; J gene: TRBJ2-5; clone size: once; V gene: TRBV9; CDR3 DNA: TGTGCCAGCAGCGTAGGACGGGGGGGGGCCAACCAAGAGACCCAGTACTTC; CDR3 protein: CASSVGRGGANQETQYF
D gene: NA; J gene: TRBJ2-7; clone size: NA; V gene: TRBV9; CDR3 DNA: TGTGCCAGCAGCCCCCGGACAGACTACGAGCAGTACTTC; CDR3 protein: CASSPRTDYEQYF
D gene: NA; J gene: TRBJ1-2; clone size: NA; V gene: TRBV7-3; CDR3 DNA: TGTGCCAGCAGCTTAGAGGGTAGTGGGATTGGCTACACCTTC; CDR3 protein: CASSLEGSGIGYTF
D gene: TRBD2; J gene: TRBJ2-5; clone size: NA; V gene: TRBV9; CDR3 DNA: TGTGCCAGCAGCCTAGGGACTAGCGGGGGGACCAACCAAGAGACCCAGTACTTC; CDR3 protein: CASSLGTSGGTNQETQYF
D gene: NA; J gene: TRBJ2-3; clone size: few; V gene: TRBV4-1; CDR3 DNA: TGCGCCAGCAGCCCTCCCCCTACGGGGGGCCCCGATACGCAGTATTTT; CDR3 protein: CASSPPPTGGPDTQYF
D gene: NA; J gene: TRBJ2-1; clone size: once; V gene: TRBV30; CDR3 DNA: TGTGCCTGGAGTCCACCAGACAGAGCATTATACAATGAGCAGTTCTTC; CDR3 protein: CAWSPPDRALYNEQFF
D gene: NA; J gene: TRBJ2-1; clone size: NA; V gene: TRBV5-6; CDR3 DNA: TGTGCCAGCAGCCGGGGAGCTCGCGCCAATGAGCAGTTCTTC; CDR3 protein: CASSRGARANEQFF
D gene: NA; J gene: TRBJ1-5; clone size: NA; V gene: TRBV4-2; CDR3 DNA: TGTGCCAGCAGCCAAGATGAGGCAGGAGGTAATCAGCCCCAGCATTTT; CDR3 protein: CASSQDEAGGNQPQHF
D gene: TRBD2; J gene: TRBJ2-7; clone size: NA; V gene: TRBV5-1; CDR3 DNA: TGCGCCAGCAGCTCTAGCGGAGTTACCTACGAGCAGTACTTC; CDR3 protein: CASSSSGVTYEQYF
D gene: NA; J gene: TRBJ1-1; clone size: NA; V gene: TRBV14; CDR3 DNA: TGTGCCAGCAGCTCACAGCCACGTTCTGAAGCTTTCTTT; CDR3 protein: CASSSQPRSEAFF